Presented here are 17 T cell receptor beta chains from one specimen sequenced in a study of T cell clonality in common variable immunodeficiency. Study findings and constraints: Fewer deletions and N-nucleotide insertions were reportedly seen in common variable immunodeficiency TCR beta sequences.

Their antigen targets remain unknown. TCRdb's copy holds only in-frame clones and misses some; the assay was immunoSEQ multiplex PCR. Listed for the sample are approximately 38,000 clones, none seen a single time. Sequencing was carried out using peripheral blood mononuclear cells. The receptors derive from a human donor with common variable immunodeficiency.

This clone was observed at least ten times. The read finishes 3 residues shy of the CDR3 end, and the germline J gene is used to complete it. The chain links TRBV19 to TRBJ2-6; weak D call: TRBD1 (5 bases). Germline-derived CDR1 and CDR2 are LNHDA and SQIVND (reference sequence). There are 14 residues in the CDR3. V lost 6 bases and J lost 0, with 6 bases in between. This chain's CDR3 is CASRTVSGANVLTF. The CDR3 DNA, read in part, is TGTGCCAGTAGGACAGTCTCTGGGGCCAACGTC.

This clone was picked up a small number of times. The CDR3 reads CASSFPTDRGRLQPQHF. The CDR3 bases that were read are TGTGCCAGCAGTTTTCCGACGGACAGGGGGCGCTTACAGCCC. This chain links TRBV6-2 or TRBV6-3 with TRBJ1-5; 11 bases line up with TRBD1. Coverage ceases 3 residues before the CDR3 finishes, and the germline J gene fills in the end. CDR1 and CDR2 (germline): MNHEY, SVGEGT. Trimming at V came to 4 bases and at J to 7 bases, leaving 12 bases not matched to a gene. The CDR3 consists of 17 residues.

This clone was found many times. Read data end 3 residues before the CDR3 end; the end is taken from the germline J gene. This chain connects TRBV18 to TRBJ2-1, with 12 bases that match TRBD2. Germline CDR1 KGHSH, CDR2 LQKENI. J lost 8 bases, V lost 5 bases, and 7 bases had no gene match. The CDR3 is made up of 15 amino acids. The CDR3 bases that were read are TGTGCCAGCTCAACAACTAGCGGGGGGTTACATGAG. Amino acids: CASSTTSGGLHE. The complete CDR3 reads CASSTTSGGLHEQFF.

This clone was seen many times. The read finishes 3 residues shy of the CDR3 end, and the germline J gene is used to complete it. The gene calls are TRBV20-1 and TRBJ1-1, with 9 positions matching TRBD1. J gave up 5 bases and V 3 bases, and 7 bases lay outside the gene matches. The length of the CDR3 is 14 residues. In germline, CDR1 is DFQATT, CDR2 SNEGSKA (reference sequence). This CDR3 is CSASRQGVLTEAFF. The sequenced part of the CDR3 DNA is TGCAGTGCTAGCAGACAGGGGGTTTTAACTGAA.

This clone was counted at least ten times. The CDR3 goes on 3 residues after the read ends, and that part is filled in from the germline J gene. The V gene is TRBV30, the J gene TRBJ1-1; TRBD1 agrees at 9 bases. V shed 7 bases and J 1 base; nucleotides not matched to a gene: 4. The CDR3 runs to 13 residues. The germline V gene encodes CDR1 GTSNPN and CDR2 SVGIG (reference sequence). CDR3 loop: CALKGQGNTEAFF. The part of the CDR3 DNA that was read is TGTGCCTTAAAGGGACAGGGGAACACTGAA. The variable domain in full, with the rest retrieved from reference TRBV30 and TRBJ1-1, is SQTIHQWPATLVQPVGSPLSLECTVEGTSNPNLYWYRQAAGRGLQLLFYSVGIGQISSEVPQNLSASRPQDRQFILSSKKLLLSDSGFYLCALKGQGNTEAFFGQGTRLTVV.

This clone appeared a few times. The DNA ends 3 residues before the CDR3 does, and the rest of the CDR3 is filled in from the germline J gene. This chain joins TRBV7-9 and TRBJ2-7; 13 bases agree with TRBD2. The CDR3 has 15 amino acids. With V trimmed by 5 bases and J by 4 bases, 5 bases remained unmatched. Per germline, CDR1 SEHNR and CDR2 FQNEAQ (reference sequence). The CDR3 protein is CASSPGTSGIYEQYF. The CDR3 bases that were read are TGTGCCAGCAGCCCAGGGACTAGCGGGATATACGAG.

This clone was picked up a small number of times. The observed sequence ends 3 residues before the CDR3 terminus, with the missing tail filled in from the germline J gene. The chain is built from TRBV29-1 and TRBJ2-7, with 9 bases lining up with TRBD2. CDR3 length: 14 residues. CDR1 is SQVTM, CDR2 ANQGSEA, per germline. Trimming removed 6 bases from V and 0 bases from J; junction bases left unmatched: 6. CDR3 protein: CSVLTSGSSYEQYF. The part of the CDR3 DNA that was read is TGCAGCGTCTTGACTAGCGGTAGCTCCTACGAG.

This clone appeared many times. The observed sequence ends 3 residues before the CDR3 terminus, with the missing tail filled in from the germline J gene. V gene TRBV20-1 combines with J gene TRBJ2-7, with 10 bases identical to TRBD2. J was trimmed by 2 bases and V by 4 bases; bases with no gene match: 8. There are 15 residues in the CDR3. The germline gives CDR1 DFQATT, CDR2 SNEGSKA (reference sequence). The CDR3 sequence: CSANDWTSGTYEQYF. The DNA read from the CDR3 is TGCAGTGCTAACGACTGGACTAGCGGTACCTACGAG.

This clone was detected only a few times. Coverage ceases 3 residues before the CDR3 finishes, and the germline J gene fills in the end. The chain employs TRBV30 and TRBJ1-5; a possible D gene is TRBD1 (5 bases). This CDR3 comprises 14 residues. The V and J ends lost 3 bases and 5 bases respectively, with 14 bases between them. Looked up from germline, CDR1 is GTSNPN and CDR2 is SVGIG (reference sequence). CDR3 in amino acids: CAWSPNRRDQPQHF. CDR3 DNA, as far as it was read: TGTGCCTGGAGCCCAAACAGGAGGGATCAGCCC.

This clone was seen a few times. The DNA ends 3 residues before the CDR3 does, and the rest of the CDR3 is filled in from the germline J gene. V gene TRBV7-6 combines with J gene TRBJ2-5; 9 bases agree with TRBD2. V shed 1 base and J 4 bases; nucleotides not matched to a gene: 7. Germline lookup yields CDR1 SGHVS and CDR2 FNYEAQ. This CDR3 has 16 amino acids. The CDR3 here is CASSLVGGGAGETQYF. The DNA read from the CDR3 is TGTGCCAGCAGCTTAGTGGGCGGGGGGGCAGGAGAGACC.

This clone has at least ten counts. The CDR3 extends 3 residues past the end of the read, so its final part is completed from the germline J gene. This sequence joins TRBV20-1 and TRBJ1-1; no clear D. V lost 3 bases and J 0 bases, leaving 8 bases between the germline ends. In germline, CDR1 is DFQATT, CDR2 SNEGSKA (reference sequence). The CDR3 length is 13 residues. The sequenced part of the CDR3 DNA is TGCAGTGCTAGGAAACAGATGAACACTGAA. Protein product: CSARKQMNTE. The whole CDR3 protein is CSARKQMNTEAFF.

Note on this clone: The read stops 3 residues short of the end of the CDR3; the missing end is completed from the germline J gene. This chain uses TRBV7-2 with TRBJ2-1, with D possibly TRBD2 on 5 matching bases. Trimming stripped 8 bases from V and 8 bases from J, with 19 bases between. CDR1 and CDR2 from the germline V gene are SGHTA and FQGNSA. The CDR3 is 14 amino acids. This CDR3 reads CASCIGLRADEQFF. Partial CDR3 DNA: TGTGCCAGCTGTATTGGACTCCGGGCAGATGAG.

With respect to this clone: Sequencing ends 3 residues short of the CDR3 end; the germline J gene provides the rest. The chain recombines TRBV19 with TRBJ2-1; TRBD2 agrees at 10 bases. V lost 2 bases and J lost 8; bases outside the gene matches: 9. The CDR3 consists of 16 residues. Germline-derived CDR1 and CDR2 are LNHDA and SQIVND (reference sequence). CDR3 amino acids: CASSIRLAGVRHEQFF. The sequenced CDR3 bases are TGTGCCAGTAGTATAAGGCTAGCGGGAGTGAGGCATGAG.

This CDR3 reads CASSTTNRGFSGANVLTF. Partial CDR3 DNA: TGTGCCAGTAGCACAACTAACAGGGGATTCTCTGGGGCCAACGTC. The rearrangement joins TRBV19 to TRBJ2-6, with 7 positions matching TRBD1. Read data end 3 residues before the CDR3 end; the end is taken from the germline J gene. CDR3 length: 18 amino acids. V dropped 6 bases and J dropped 0; count of bases not matched to a gene: 11. Germline V gives CDR1 LNHDA, CDR2 SQIVND (reference sequence).

This clone was detected many times. The read ends 3 residues early relative to the CDR3; the germline J gene fills the gap. The chain uses TRBV20-1 and TRBJ1-2, with a possible D match to TRBD1 (5 bases). Per the germline V gene, CDR1 is DFQATT and CDR2 is SNEGSKA (reference sequence). CDR3 length: 13 amino acids. Trimming removed 3 bases at V and 5 bases at J, with 13 bases between. CDR3 sequence reads: CSARTAAPYGYTF. Partial CDR3 DNA: TGCAGTGCTAGGACAGCTGCCCCTTATGGC.

The sample holds many counts of this clone. The read ends 3 residues early relative to the CDR3; the germline J gene fills the gap. The chain uses TRBV19 and TRBJ1-2; maybe TRBD1 (6 bases). CDR1 LNHDA and CDR2 SQIVND come from the germline V gene (reference sequence). V shed 5 bases and J shed 1 base, with 14 bases lying between them. The CDR3 runs 15 residues. This CDR3 reads CASSPYRQVNYGYTF. CDR3 DNA, as far as it was read: TGTGCCAGTAGTCCTTACAGACAGGTTAACTATGGC. The complete variable domain, with remaining parts taken from reference TRBV19 and TRBJ1-2, reads DGGITQSPKYLFRKEGQNVTLSCEQNLNHDAMYWYRQDPGQGLRLIYYSQIVNDFQKGDIAEGYSVSREKKESFPLTVTSAQKNPTAFYLCASSPYRQVNYGYTFGSGTRLTVV.

This clone was picked up a small number of times. The missing CDR3 end, 3 residues past where the read stops, is filled in from the germline J gene. This chain links TRBV30 with TRBJ1-1, with TRBD1 as a possible D gene (6 bases). There are 16 residues in the CDR3. Germline V gives CDR1 GTSNPN, CDR2 SVGIG (reference sequence). The V end was cut by 5 bases, the J end by 1 base, with 20 bases between. CDR3 bases read: TGTGCCTGGGGATCTCTCCCGGACAGCCCGAACACTGAA. Its translation: CAWGSLPDSPNTE. The complete CDR3 reads CAWGSLPDSPNTEAFF.